The sequence of this T cell receptor beta chain was determined in a study of cytomegalovirus exposure and HLA in healthy donors. Study details: For the roughly 370 genotyped donors, approximately 82% fell within the Caucasian-associated ancestry cluster. Study-wide points: Within a later analysis, the majority of CMV-associated TCR beta chains appeared HLA-restricted. According to the study, some 160 TCR beta chains were cytomegalovirus-associated.

The PCR had 60 Vbeta and 13 Jbeta primers. Sequencing was performed with immunoSEQ multiplex PCR; in TCRdb, only in-frame clones are kept and a portion is missing. Counted here are about 120,000 clones, over 65% occurring once; the ten biggest clones make up around 0.95%. For this clone: Its specificity is not known.

CDR1 is LGHNA and CDR2 is YSLEER in the germline V gene. With 0 bases removed from V and 8 bases from J, the gap between germline ends came to 16 bases. This CDR3 has 15 residues. The receptor's source is a woman aged 25 to 39 in good health and CMV-seronegative. This sequence joins TRBV4-3 and TRBJ1-2, with a weak D call TRBD1 (6 bases). Sequenced material: PBMCs. For the CDR3, the DNA is TGCGCCAGCAGCCAAGACAGGGGAGGGAGGAGGGGCTACACCTTC. It translates to CASSQDRGGRRGYTF.